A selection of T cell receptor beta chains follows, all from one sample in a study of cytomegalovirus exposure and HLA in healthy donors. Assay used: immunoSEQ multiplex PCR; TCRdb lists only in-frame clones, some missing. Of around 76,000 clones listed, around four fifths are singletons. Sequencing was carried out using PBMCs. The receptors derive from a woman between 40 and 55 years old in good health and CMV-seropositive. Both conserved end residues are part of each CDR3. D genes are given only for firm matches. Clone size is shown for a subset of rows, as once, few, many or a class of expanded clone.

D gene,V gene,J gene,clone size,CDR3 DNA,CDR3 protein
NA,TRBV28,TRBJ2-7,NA,TGTGCCAGCAGTACCCCGACAGCCATCCCCTCCTACGAGCAGTACTTC,CASSTPTAIPSYEQYF
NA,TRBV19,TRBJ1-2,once,TGTGCCAGTAGTATAGAAGGTCCGGAGAGGATCGTCTATGGCTACACCTTC,CASSIEGPERIVYGYTF
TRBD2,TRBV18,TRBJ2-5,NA,TGTGCCAGCTCACCACCCGGCGGGGGGACAACGGGGGGAGAGACCCAGTACTTC,CASSPPGGGTTGGETQYF
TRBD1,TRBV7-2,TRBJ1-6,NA,TGTGCCAGCAGTTTACAGGGGTCCAATTCACCCCTCCACTTT,CASSLQGSNSPLHF
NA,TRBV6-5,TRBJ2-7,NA,TGTGCCAGCAGTGAGTCAGGGTTGGGAGAGCAGTACTTC,CASSESGLGEQYF
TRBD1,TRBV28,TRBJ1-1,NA,TGTGCCAGCAGCCAAACCGGGACAGTTAACACTGAAGCTTTCTTT,CASSQTGTVNTEAFF
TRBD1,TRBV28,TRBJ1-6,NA,TGTGCCAGCAGTTACCCCGGACAGGTTAATAATTCACCCCTCCACTTT,CASSYPGQVNNSPLHF
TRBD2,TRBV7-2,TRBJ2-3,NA,TGTGCCAGCAGCACCGGGGGGGCCTCAGATACGCAGTATTTT,CASSTGGASDTQYF
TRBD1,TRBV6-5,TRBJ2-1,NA,TGTGCCAGCAGTTTGACAGGGGACAATGAGCAGTTCTTC,CASSLTGDNEQFF
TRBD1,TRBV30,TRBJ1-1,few,TGTGCCTGGAGTGCCCAGGGGGTGTCCGAAGCTTTCTTT,CAWSAQGVSEAFF
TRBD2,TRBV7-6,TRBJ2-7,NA,TGTGCCAGCAGCTCCCCGATGGGCGGGGGGCCGATCTACGAGCAGTACTTC,CASSSPMGGGPIYEQYF
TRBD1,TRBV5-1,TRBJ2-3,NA,TGCGCCAGCAGCACTGGGACAGGGCCAGATACGCAGTATTTT,CASSTGTGPDTQYF
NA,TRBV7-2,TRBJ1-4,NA,TGTGCCAGCAGCTTAGCGGGGGCCGGGAATGAAAAACTGTTTTTT,CASSLAGAGNEKLFF
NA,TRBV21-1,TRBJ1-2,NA,TGTGCCAGCAGCAAACAGACCGGGACAGGGAGTATCGGCACCTATGGCTACACCTTC,CASSKQTGTGSIGTYGYTF
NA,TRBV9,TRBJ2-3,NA,TGTGCCAGCAGCGGGGGGAGGGGGACAGATACGCAGTATTTT,CASSGGRGTDTQYF
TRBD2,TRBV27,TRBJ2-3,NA,TGTGCCAGCAGTTGGACTAGCGGGGGGAGCACAGATACGCAGTATTTT,CASSWTSGGSTDTQYF
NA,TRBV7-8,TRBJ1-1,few,TGTGCCAGCAGCCACCAGGGCTCAGAAGCTTTCTTT,CASSHQGSEAFF
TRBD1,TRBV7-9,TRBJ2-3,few,TGTGCCAGCAGCTTCGGCAGGGGGCGCACAGATACGCAGTATTTT,CASSFGRGRTDTQYF
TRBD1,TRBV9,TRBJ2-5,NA,TGTGCCAGCAGCGTGACAGGGGCGGAGGAGACCCAGTACTTC,CASSVTGAEETQYF
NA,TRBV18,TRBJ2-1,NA,TGTGCCAGCTCACCTTACTACAATGAGCAGTTCTTC,CASSPYYNEQFF
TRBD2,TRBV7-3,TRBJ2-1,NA,TGTGCCAGCAGCTTAACGGGGGGGTACAATGAGCAGTTCTTC,CASSLTGGYNEQFF
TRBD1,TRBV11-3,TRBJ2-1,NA,TGTGCCAGCAGCCCGGGACAGTTTAGCTCCTACAATGAGCAGTTCTTC,CASSPGQFSSYNEQFF
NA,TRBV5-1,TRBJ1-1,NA,TGCGCCAGCAGCTTGGACCCCAGGAACACTGAAGCTTTCTTT,CASSLDPRNTEAFF
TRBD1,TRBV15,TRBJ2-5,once,TGTGCCACCAGCCGGGACAGGGGGCAAGAGACCCAGTACTTC,CATSRDRGQETQYF
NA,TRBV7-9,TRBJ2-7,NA,TGTGCCAGCAGTCTCGCAGGGGTTTCCTACGAGCAGTACTTC,CASSLAGVSYEQYF
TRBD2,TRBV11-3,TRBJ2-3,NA,TGTGCCAGCAGCGCGGGACTAGCGACAGATACGCAGTATTTT,CASSAGLATDTQYF
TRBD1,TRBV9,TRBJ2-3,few,TGTGCCAGCAGCGCCCGACAGGGTGATAGAGCAGATACGCAGTATTTT,CASSARQGDRADTQYF
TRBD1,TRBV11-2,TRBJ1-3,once,TGTGCCAGCAGCAAACAGGGGGAAACTGGAAACACCATATATTTT,CASSKQGETGNTIYF
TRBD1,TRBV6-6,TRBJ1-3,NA,TGTGCCAGCAGTTTCGGACAGGGAGGTGGAAACACCATATATTTT,CASSFGQGGGNTIYF
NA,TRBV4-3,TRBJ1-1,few,TGCGCCAGCAGCCCTACCACCAACACTGAAGCTTTCTTT,CASSPTTNTEAFF
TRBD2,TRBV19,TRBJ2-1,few,TGTGCCAGTAGTATAGCAGTAGCGGGGGGCGTAAATGAGCAGTTCTTC,CASSIAVAGGVNEQFF
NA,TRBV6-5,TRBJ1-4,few,TGTGCCAGCAGCCCCCTTGCGGGCGACCATGAAAAACTGTTTTTT,CASSPLAGDHEKLFF